This T cell receptor beta chain was sequenced in a study of cytomegalovirus exposure and HLA in healthy donors. Findings and caveats of the study: Reportedly, HLA-A and HLA-B alleles of most subjects were accurately predicted from TCR beta. According to a later analysis, most TCR beta chains associated with CMV appeared HLA-restricted.

As regards this clone: Antigen unknown.

The CDR3 covers 14 residues. V lost 1 base and J lost 2, with 7 bases in between. Germline values: CDR1 SEHNR, CDR2 FQNEAQ (reference sequence). With 60 Vbeta and 13 Jbeta primers, the PCR was carried out. The protocol was immunoSEQ multiplex PCR, while the TCRdb copy is restricted to in-frame clones and leaves out a portion. The data contain 150,000 to 200,000 clones, 81% of them singletons. The receptor was isolated from a man between 18 and 35 years old in good health and CMV-seronegative. The sample comprised PBMCs. V gene TRBV7-9 combines with J gene TRBJ2-3, with D perhaps matching TRBD1 (6 bases). Here the CDR3 DNA reads TGTGCCAGCAGCTTAGGGGACACCACAGATACGCAGTATTTT. It yields the protein CASSLGDTTDTQYF.